The 22 T cell receptor beta chains in this list originate from one sample, sequenced in a study of T-cell reconstitution after alpha-beta-depleted transplantation in children (dated by TCRdb to about 2016). The library came from PCR. Sequencing used an Illumina HiSeq 2500. Molecular barcoding was employed in the preparation of TCR libraries, with unique molecular identifiers being used to normalize TCRbeta repertoire quantification. The public reads were run again by TCRdb, first through fastp at Q25 and then through MiXCR, and only productive beta chains were kept. Each CDR3 protein gets just one entry, which takes the most common genes and DNA from the rows behind it. The sample table records approximately 400,000 distinct CDR3 sequences; 11% of these occur just once. Together, the top ten hold roughly 5.1% of the sample. The specimen comprised PBMCs from the stem cell graft donor, sampled from the stem cell graft. Receptor source: a human donor who donated a stem cell graft to a child with acute myeloid leukemia.

This clonotype was observed at least ten times. This chain uses TRBV7-9 with TRBJ2-4, with 7 nucleotides matching TRBD1. V was pared by 3 bases and J by 2 bases, with 4 bases of the junction left unmatched. In germline, CDR1 is SEHNR, CDR2 FQNEAQ (reference sequence). CDR3 length: 15 amino acids. In nucleotides, the CDR3 is TGTGCCAGCAGCTTTGGCAGGGGGTCCAAAAACATTCAGTACTTC. Amino acid sequence: CASSFGRGSKNIQYF.

This clonotype was recorded a few times. The chain carries TRBV20-1 and TRBJ2-5, with 11 bases matching TRBD2. Germline CDR1 DFQATT, CDR2 SNEGSKA (reference sequence). The CDR3 spans 15 residues. Trimming cost V 6 bases and J 2 bases; bases outside gene matches: 8. The CDR3 is CSAPTSGALQETQYF. CDR3 nucleotides: TGCAGTGCACCGACTAGCGGGGCCTTACAAGAGACCCAGTACTTC.

This clonotype was seen a handful of times. The chain recombines TRBV7-8 with TRBJ2-1; D unresolved. Deletions cut 3 bases from V and 10 bases from J, with 16 bases between. The germline gives CDR1 SGHVS, CDR2 FQNEAQ. The CDR3 totals 14 residues. CDR3 sequence (DNA): TGTGCCAGCAGCTTTGAGACATCATTTGGAGAGCAGTTCTTC. Protein: CASSFETSFGEQFF.

The V call is TRBV7-6, the J call TRBJ1-2; D is uncertain. Germline CDR1 reads SGHVS; CDR2 reads FNYEAQ. V lost 3 bases, J lost 2 bases, and 7 bases lay in between. CDR3 length: 13 amino acids. The CDR3 loop reads CASSFNPNYGYTF. The CDR3 DNA sequence: TGTGCCAGCAGCTTCAATCCGAACTATGGCTACACCTTC. Complete variable domain (other parts from reference TRBV7-6 and TRBJ1-2): GAGVSQSPRYKVTKRGQDVALRCDPISGHVSLYWYRQALGQGPEFLTYFNYEAQQDKSGLPNDRFSAERPEGSISTLTIQRTEQRDSAMYRCASSFNPNYGYTFGSGTRLTVV.

This clonotype was observed at least ten times. The rearrangement uses TRBV20-1 and TRBJ2-1; unclear D gene. CDR3 length: 14 amino acids. Trimming left V 6 bases short and J 0 bases short, with 12 bases between. Germline loops: CDR1 DFQATT, CDR2 SNEGSKA (reference sequence). This chain's CDR3 is CSASFLRSYNEQFF. In DNA form, the CDR3 reads TGCAGTGCATCATTCTTGCGCTCCTACAATGAGCAGTTCTTC.

The chain employs TRBV5-1 and TRBJ2-3; the D gene is possibly TRBD2 (6 bases). Germline V gene data show CDR1 as SGHRS and CDR2 as YFSETQ. Between the trimmed V and J ends, which lost 5 bases and 0 bases, there was a span of 16 bases. The CDR3 spans 16 residues. This CDR3 is CASRFGTSHSTDTQYF. The CDR3 nucleotides are TGCGCCAGCAGATTTGGGACTTCCCATAGCACAGATACGCAGTATTTT.

There are many counts of this clonotype. The gene calls are TRBV9 and TRBJ2-1; 13 nucleotides line up with TRBD2. V was clipped by 3 bases and J by 7 bases; unmatched bases: 4. Germline CDR1 reads SGDLS; CDR2 reads YYNGEE. This CDR3 comprises 15 residues. This chain's CDR3 is CASSGTSGRMNEQFF. CDR3 nucleotide sequence: TGTGCCAGCAGCGGGACTAGCGGGAGAATGAATGAGCAGTTCTTC. Full variable domain (missing parts from reference TRBV9 and TRBJ2-1): DSGVTQTPKHLITATGQRVTLRCSPRSGDLSVYWYQQSLDQGLQFLIQYYNGEERAKGNILERFSAQQFPDLHSELNLSSLELGDSALYFCASSGTSGRMNEQFFGPGTRLTVL.

This sequence joins TRBV7-2 and TRBJ2-1; 7 bases fit TRBD2. V shed 5 bases and J 5 bases; nucleotides not matched to a gene: 9. Germline CDR1 reads SGHTA; CDR2 reads FQGNSA. The CDR3 length is 15 residues. As DNA, the CDR3 is TGTGCCAGCAGCCGGGAACTAGCGTATAACAATGAGCAGTTCTTC. Its translation is CASSRELAYNNEQFF.

This clonotype occurred many times. The gene calls are TRBV5-1 and TRBJ2-1, with unresolved D. The V end was cut by 2 bases, the J end by 2 bases, with 5 bases between. CDR3 length: 13 residues. The germline V gene has CDR1 SGHRS and CDR2 YFSETQ. The CDR3 bases are TGCGCCAGCAGCTTAGGCACCTACAATGAGCAGTTCTTC. Its protein product is CASSLGTYNEQFF.

The chain links TRBV7-2 to TRBJ1-2, with 10 bases that match TRBD1. The germline V gene has CDR1 SGHTA and CDR2 FQGNSA. The CDR3 runs to 16 residues. Germline trimming cut 3 bases from V and 6 bases from J; bases unmatched to any gene: 10. Here the CDR3 reads CASSFGQGVWGDGYTF. The CDR3 DNA follows: TGTGCCAGCAGCTTCGGACAGGGGGTGTGGGGGGATGGCTACACCTTC.

This clonotype was counted between two and nine times. V is TRBV29-1 and J is TRBJ2-2; D is perhaps TRBD1 or TRBD2 (5 bases each). Trimming removed 2 bases at V and 1 base at J, with 23 bases between. The CDR3 has 19 amino acids. Looked up from germline, CDR1 is SQVTM and CDR2 is ANQGSEA. CDR3 region: CSVEFILGVGTKNTGELFF. CDR3 sequence (DNA): TGCAGCGTTGAATTTATTTTGGGGGTCGGAACAAAGAACACCGGGGAGCTGTTTTTT.

CDR3 amino acids: CASSDFSNQPQHF. The CDR3 nucleotides read TGTGCCAGTAGTGACTTTAGCAATCAGCCCCAGCATTTT. The chain joins TRBV19 to TRBJ1-5; no firm D call. CDR3 length: 13 residues. Trimming shortened V by 5 bases and J by 0 bases, and 5 bases separated the two germline ends. Germline values: CDR1 LNHDA, CDR2 SQIVND (reference sequence). Variable domain in full (rest from reference TRBV19 and TRBJ1-5): DGGITQSPKYLFRKEGQNVTLSCEQNLNHDAMYWYRQDPGQGLRLIYYSQIVNDFQKGDIAEGYSVSREKKESFPLTVTSAQKNPTAFYLCASSDFSNQPQHFGDGTRLSIL.

In this sample, this clonotype turned up many times. The chain employs TRBV12-3 or TRBV12-4 and TRBJ1-1; the D is unclear. Trimming removed 5 bases at V and 6 bases at J, with 13 bases between. CDR3 length: 13 amino acids. The CDR3 bases are TGTGCCAGCAGTCCACGAACGGGAGCTGAAGCTTTCTTT. It encodes CASSPRTGAEAFF.

This chain joins TRBV12-3 or TRBV12-4 and TRBJ1-2; 8 bases match TRBD1. Germline trimming cut 5 bases from V and 1 base from J; bases unmatched to any gene: 6. This CDR3 is built from 15 residues. CDR3 sequence: CASSRQGRINYGYTF. DNA for the CDR3: TGTGCCAGCAGTCGACAGGGGAGGATTAACTATGGCTACACCTTC.

V usage is TRBV27 and J usage is TRBJ1-3; TRBD1 is a possible D gene (6 bases). The CDR3 has 15 amino acids. Germline assignment: CDR1 MNHEY and CDR2 SMNVEV (reference sequence). Trimming took 5 bases from V and 0 from J, leaving 11 bases between them. Here the CDR3 reads CASSPGHFSGNTIYF. The CDR3 DNA reads as TGTGCCAGCAGTCCGGGACACTTCTCTGGAAACACCATATATTTT.

The sample holds a few counts of this clonotype. This chain connects TRBV15 to TRBJ1-3; D uncertain. The V gene's germline CDR1 is LNHNV and CDR2 YYDKDF (reference sequence). The CDR3 length is 15 residues. Trimming took 0 bases from V and 0 from J, leaving 6 bases between them. The CDR3 here is CATSRDGVSGNTIYF. The CDR3 coding sequence is TGTGCCACCAGCAGAGATGGGGTCTCTGGAAACACCATATATTTT.

V and J are TRBV7-8 and TRBJ2-5; a possible D gene is TRBD2 (6 bases). V dropped 5 bases and J dropped 4 bases, with 14 bases sitting between them. CDR3 length equals 14 residues. Germline CDR1 reads SGHVS; CDR2 reads FQNEAQ. The CDR3 region is CASSRDSGLETQYF. CDR3 nucleotide sequence: TGTGCCAGCAGCCGCGATAGCGGATTAGAGACCCAGTACTTC.

V usage is TRBV9 and J usage is TRBJ2-1, with 15 bases lining up with TRBD2. V trimming: 0 bases; J trimming: 11 bases; junction bases outside the gene matches: 6. The CDR3 totals 16 residues. CDR1 is SGDLS, CDR2 YYNGEE, per germline. CDR3 coding DNA: TGTGCCAGCAGCGTAGATAGTGGACTAGCGGGAGGGCAGCAGTTCTTC. Protein: CASSVDSGLAGGQQFF.

V and J are TRBV5-1 and TRBJ2-2, with 10 bases matching TRBD2. The CDR3 has 18 residues. The germline V gene encodes CDR1 SGHRS and CDR2 YFSETQ. The V and J ends lost 0 bases and 0 bases, in that order; junction bases with no gene match: 5. CDR3 sequence: CASSLAPGLASNTGELFF. In DNA, the CDR3 is TGCGCCAGCAGCTTGGCGCCGGGACTAGCGTCGAACACCGGGGAGCTGTTTTTT. Full variable domain (remainder filled in from reference TRBV5-1 and TRBJ2-2): KAGVTQTPRYLIKTRGQQVTLSCSPISGHRSVSWYQQTPGQGLQFLFEYFSETQRNKGNFPGRFSGRQFSNSRSEMNVSTLELGDSALYLCASSLAPGLASNTGELFFGEGSRLTVL.

This clonotype was seen more than once but under ten times. The CDR3 reads CSVLTGTDTQYF. The CDR3 DNA follows: TGCAGCGTCTTGACAGGGACAGATACGCAGTATTTT. The chain uses TRBV29-1 and TRBJ2-3; 7 bases are shared with TRBD1. Trimming removed 6 bases from V and 3 bases from J; junction bases left unmatched: 3. CDR1 and CDR2 (germline): SQVTM, ANQGSEA. This CDR3 comprises 12 residues.

V is TRBV12-3 or TRBV12-4 and J is TRBJ2-1, with TRBD2 identical over 7 bases. V shed 6 bases, J shed 8 bases, and the junction held 7 bases outside the gene matches. The CDR3 extends over 13 amino acids. As DNA, the CDR3 is TGTGCCAGCAGCCCGGGAGGTGAGCATGAGCAGTTCTTC. It encodes CASSPGGEHEQFF.

This clonotype was picked up a small number of times. The chain couples TRBV7-2 to TRBJ1-5; 7 nucleotides line up with TRBD1. Germline-derived CDR1 and CDR2 are SGHTA and FQGNSA. This CDR3 region has 15 residues. J was trimmed by 2 bases and V by 5 bases; bases with no gene match: 6. CDR3 residues: CASSGHRGGNQPQHF. CDR3 bases: TGTGCCAGCAGCGGGCACAGGGGTGGCAATCAGCCCCAGCATTTT.